Presented here are 26 T cell receptor beta chains from one specimen sequenced in a study of post-analysis software for immune sequencing data. Broader study findings: In patients, a few TRBV segments were more frequent than in controls, with TRBV5-6, TRBV5-1 and TRBV20-1 among them.

No antigens are known for them. cDNA libraries for TCR beta contained unique molecular identifiers. TCRdb itself ran the PCR reads through MiXCR, one entry per CDR3 protein. The top ten hold approximately 5% of the sample, which has roughly 800,000 distinct CDR3 sequences, under 60% seen once. The sample consisted of blood. These receptors came from a girl aged 10 to 17 with multiple sclerosis.

The CDR3 sequence is CSVRTVYSYEQYF. DNA for the CDR3: TGCAGCGTAAGGACAGTTTACTCCTACGAGCAGTACTTC. This chain uses TRBV29-1 with TRBJ2-7, with D maybe TRBD1 (6 bases). The CDR3 contains 13 residues. CDR1 SQVTM and CDR2 ANQGSEA come from the germline V gene. The V and J ends lost 6 bases and 0 bases respectively, with 12 bases between them.

The chain combines TRBV27 with TRBJ2-1, with a weak D call TRBD2 (6 bases). Germline CDR1 and CDR2: MNHEY and SMNVEV (reference sequence). The ends were cut back, 3 bases at V and 2 bases at J, with 14 bases in the middle. This CDR3 comprises 16 residues. CDR3 in DNA: TGTGCCAGCAGTTTTCTTCCGCTAGCGCCCTACAATGAGCAGTTCTTC. Translation gives CASSFLPLAPYNEQFF.

The V call is TRBV5-4, the J call TRBJ2-1, with D possibly being TRBD2 (5 bases). The CDR3 runs 13 residues. CDR1 and CDR2 from the germline V gene are SGHNT and YYREEE (reference sequence). V was pared by 7 bases and J by 0 bases, with 8 bases between. CDR3 sequence (DNA): TGTGCCAGCGGACTGGTCTCCTACAATGAGCAGTTCTTC. Amino acid sequence: CASGLVSYNEQFF.

In DNA form, the CDR3 reads TGTGCCAGCAGTCTCGGGTCCCATCTAGGGAAGTTCTTC. It translates to CASSLGSHLGKFF. This sequence joins TRBV12-3 or TRBV12-4 and TRBJ2-1; D unresolved. Trimming shortened V by 5 bases and J by 14 bases, and 19 bases separated the two germline ends. This CDR3 has 13 residues.

The chain carries TRBV7-9 and TRBJ2-7; a weak D match, TRBD1 (5 bases). The CDR3 has 14 amino acids. V dropped 5 bases and J dropped 0 bases, with 11 bases sitting between them. Per the germline V gene, CDR1 is SEHNR and CDR2 is FQNEAQ (reference sequence). Here the CDR3 reads CASSQDIISYEQYF. In nucleotides, the CDR3 is TGTGCCAGCAGCCAGGACATCATCTCCTACGAGCAGTACTTC.

The chain combines TRBV11-2 with TRBJ2-1; 15 bases match TRBD2. The CDR3 is made up of 18 amino acids. CDR1 is SGHAT and CDR2 is FQNNGV in the germline V gene. Trimming cost V 5 bases and J 12 bases; bases outside gene matches: 17. Written as DNA, the CDR3 is TGTGCCAGCAGCCCCTCTTCCGGGACTAGCGGGAGGAGGGGTACGCAGTTCTTC. Encoded protein: CASSPSSGTSGRRGTQFF.

The chain is built from TRBV20-1 and TRBJ2-7; 8 nucleotides match TRBD2. CDR1 is DFQATT and CDR2 is SNEGSKA in the germline V gene (reference sequence). V dropped 6 bases and J dropped 4; count of bases not matched to a gene: 5. The CDR3 is 12 amino acids. The CDR3 region has the DNA TGCAGTGCCGGACTAGCTCGATACGAGCAGTACTTC. It codes for CSAGLARYEQYF.

This rearrangement joins TRBV9 to TRBJ2-5; D is possibly TRBD1 (6 bases). The ends were cut back, 0 bases at V and 2 bases at J, with 11 bases in the middle. Per germline, CDR1 SGDLS and CDR2 YYNGEE. The CDR3 contains 15 residues. The CDR3 here is CASSVDWGPQETQYF. The CDR3 DNA reads as TGTGCCAGCAGCGTAGATTGGGGGCCACAAGAGACCCAGTACTTC.

This clonotype has more than one count but fewer than ten. This chain connects TRBV4-3 to TRBJ2-3; 10 nucleotides match TRBD2. Germline V gene lookup returns CDR1 LGHNA and CDR2 YSLEER. The length of the CDR3 is 16 residues. Germline trimming cut 4 bases from V and 4 bases from J; bases unmatched to any gene: 8. The CDR3 protein is CASSPLAGVAADTQYF. In nucleotides, the CDR3 is TGCGCCAGCAGCCCCCTAGCGGGAGTGGCGGCAGATACGCAGTATTTT.

This clonotype was seen a handful of times. The genes are TRBV7-2 and TRBJ1-2; TRBD1 is a possible D gene (6 bases). Trimming cost V 7 bases and J 4 bases, with 16 bases left between them. The germline V gene has CDR1 SGHTA and CDR2 FQGNSA. The CDR3 runs to 14 residues. CDR3 nucleotide sequence: TGTGCCAGCACTACCGCCGGGACACCCTATGGCTACACCTTC. Translating gives CASTTAGTPYGYTF.

A remark on this clonotype: Mismatch with germline at one junction end may stem from a read error. V usage is TRBV29-1 and J usage is TRBJ1-5; D unclear. CDR1 SQVTM and CDR2 ANQGSEA come from the germline V gene. The CDR3 has 13 amino acids. As DNA, the CDR3 is TGCAGCGTGGCGGGCGGAAGCAATCAGCTCCAGCATTTT. This sequence encodes CSVAGGSNQLQHF.

The chain carries TRBV4-3 and TRBJ2-7; D gene uncertain. The CDR3 runs 14 residues. Trimming took 1 base from V and 2 from J, leaving 9 bases between them. Germline lookup yields CDR1 LGHNA and CDR2 YSLEER. The CDR3 loop reads CASSQVAGTYEQYF. The CDR3 nucleotides read TGCGCCAGCAGCCAAGTCGCAGGAACCTACGAGCAGTACTTC.

The genes are TRBV6-6 and TRBJ1-6; D may be TRBD1 (6 bases). The germline V gene encodes CDR1 MNHNY and CDR2 SVGAGI (reference sequence). V dropped 2 bases and J dropped 5 bases, with 7 bases sitting between them. This CDR3 contains 14 residues. The CDR3 reads CASSYGQNNSPLHF. CDR3 coding DNA: TGTGCCAGCAGTTACGGACAGAATAATTCACCCCTCCACTTT.

The chain joins TRBV15 to TRBJ1-1; unclear D gene. V gave up 0 bases and J gave up 6 bases, with 11 bases separating them. This CDR3 has 14 amino acids. Germline V CDR1 and CDR2: LNHNV, YYDKDF (reference sequence). The CDR3 DNA sequence: TGTGCCACCAGCAGAGAAAAACAGTCCCCTGAAGCTTTCTTT. Residues: CATSREKQSPEAFF.

The chain employs TRBV30 and TRBJ1-2; no clear D. CDR1 is GTSNPN, CDR2 SVGIG, per germline (reference sequence). CDR3 length: 11 amino acids. The V end lost 2 bases, the J end lost 7 bases, and 8 bases lay between the germline ends. This CDR3 reads CAWSRASGYTF. CDR3 in DNA: TGTGCCTGGAGTCGCGCTTCTGGCTACACCTTC.

This rearrangement joins TRBV7-9 to TRBJ2-1; 10 nucleotides line up with TRBD2. The V gene end was trimmed by 1 base and the J gene end by 0 bases; junction bases not matched to a gene: 6. Germline V gene lookup returns CDR1 SEHNR and CDR2 FQNEAQ (reference sequence). The CDR3 has 18 residues. The CDR3, as DNA: TGTGCCAGCAGCTTAGGACTAGCGGGCCCAGGCTCCTACAATGAGCAGTTCTTC. It specifies CASSLGLAGPGSYNEQFF.

This clonotype is a singleton in its sample. Here the CDR3 DNA reads TGTGCCAGCAGTTTACCCACAGGGGGATCCTACAATGAGCAGTTCTTC. Amino acid sequence: CASSLPTGGSYNEQFF. V usage is TRBV12-3 or TRBV12-4 and J usage is TRBJ2-1, with 8 bases fitting TRBD1. The CDR3 is 16 residues long. The ends lost 2 bases at V and 1 base at J; junction bases unmatched: 4.

The chain is built from TRBV28 and TRBJ1-6; tentative D call: TRBD1 (6 bases). Germline V CDR1 and CDR2: MDHEN, SYDVKM. The CDR3 loop spans 14 amino acids. The V and J ends lost 2 bases and 5 bases respectively, with 7 bases between them. The DNA of the CDR3 is TGTGCCAGCAGTTTAAACAGGGATAATTCACCCCTCCACTTT. As protein: CASSLNRDNSPLHF.

The chain carries TRBV21-1 and TRBJ1-6; TRBD1 was called by the table and not checked on the DNA. TRBV21-1 is tagged as a pseudogene. The CDR3 is 20 amino acids. CDR3 region: CASSKAPGTGVFRNNSPLHF. CDR3 nucleotides: TGTGCCAGCAGCAAAGCCCCCGGGACAGGGGTGTTTCGGAATAATTCACCCCTCCACTTT.

This chain links TRBV13 with TRBJ1-1; 8 nucleotides line up with TRBD1. From germline, CDR1 is PRHDT and CDR2 FYEKMQ (reference sequence). This CDR3 contains 13 residues. Losses at the gene ends were 4 bases for V and 7 bases for J; bases not matched to a gene: 5. The CDR3 DNA sequence: TGTGCCAGCAGCTCAGACAGGGGAGATGAAGCTTTCTTT. Protein sequence: CASSSDRGDEAFF. Drawing the rest from reference TRBV13 and TRBJ1-1, the complete variable domain is AAGVIQSPRHLIKEKRETATLKCYPIPRHDTVYWYQQGPGQDPQFLISFYEKMQSDKGSIPDRFSAQQFSDYHSELNMSSLELGDSALYFCASSSDRGDEAFFGQGTRLTVV.

The chain recombines TRBV7-2 with TRBJ2-5; 9 nucleotides match TRBD2. The J call may be faulty, since TRBJ2-7 better matches the DNA end. The CDR3 is 18 amino acids. The V gene's germline CDR1 is SGHTA and CDR2 FQGNSA. The CDR3 is CASSLDPYWREGRYEQYF. CDR3 nucleotide sequence: TGTGCCAGCAGCTTAGACCCTTATTGGCGGGAGGGCCGGTACGAGCAGTACTTC.

The J gene is TRBJ2-1, the V gene TRBV7-2, with D possibly being TRBD2 (6 bases). Trimming pared 6 bases from V and 7 bases from J, leaving 16 bases between. Per germline, CDR1 SGHTA and CDR2 FQGNSA. The CDR3 extends over 14 amino acids. This CDR3 is CASRAGLGGNEQFF. CDR3 DNA sequence: TGTGCCAGCAGAGCAGGGTTGGGGGGTAATGAGCAGTTCTTC.

This clonotype has only a few counts. The genes are TRBV20-1 and TRBJ2-7; TRBD2 matches at 14 bases. The germline V gene has CDR1 DFQATT and CDR2 SNEGSKA (reference sequence). V lost 5 bases, J lost 5 bases, and 8 bases stayed unmatched. This CDR3 is built from 15 residues. The CDR3 region is CSALSTSGRANEQYF. DNA of the CDR3: TGCAGTGCTCTCTCGACTAGCGGGAGGGCAAACGAGCAGTACTTC.

This clonotype was recorded many times. Mismatch with germline at one junction end may stem from a read error. The rearrangement uses TRBV7-9 and TRBJ2-5, with no clear D. Germline V gives CDR1 SEHNR, CDR2 FQNEAQ (reference sequence). This CDR3 is built from 12 residues. This CDR3 reads CASSLARETQYF. Written as DNA, the CDR3 is TGCGCCAGCAGCTTGGCCCGGGAGACCCAGTACTTC.

The gene calls are TRBV5-6 and TRBJ2-5, with D perhaps TRBD1 (6 bases). The CDR3 is 16 residues long. The V end lost 0 bases, the J end lost 1 base, and 13 bases lay between the germline ends. Germline-derived CDR1 and CDR2 are SGHDT and YYEEEE. CDR3: CASSLGQGRIQETQYF. DNA of the CDR3: TGTGCCAGCAGCTTGGGGCAGGGGCGAATCCAAGAGACCCAGTACTTC.

The rearrangement uses TRBV20-1 and TRBJ1-2, with 9 bases matching TRBD1. The CDR3 length is 16 residues. Germline loops: CDR1 DFQATT, CDR2 SNEGSKA (reference sequence). Trimming at V came to 2 bases and at J to 4 bases, leaving 11 bases not matched to a gene. DNA of the CDR3: TGCAGTGCTAGATTGACCCGGGACAGGGACAGCTATGGCTACACCTTC. Amino acid sequence: CSARLTRDRDSYGYTF.